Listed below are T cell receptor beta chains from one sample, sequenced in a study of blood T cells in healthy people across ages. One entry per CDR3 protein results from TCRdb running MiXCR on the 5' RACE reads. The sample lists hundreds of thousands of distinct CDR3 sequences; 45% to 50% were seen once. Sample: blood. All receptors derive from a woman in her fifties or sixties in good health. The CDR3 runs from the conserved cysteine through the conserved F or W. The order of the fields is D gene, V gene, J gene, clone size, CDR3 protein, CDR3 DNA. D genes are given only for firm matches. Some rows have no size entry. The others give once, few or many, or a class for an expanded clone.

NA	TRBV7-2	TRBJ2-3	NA	CASSIRQDIFTDTQYF	TGTGCCAGCAGCATACGACAGGATATTTTCACAGATACGCAGTATTTT
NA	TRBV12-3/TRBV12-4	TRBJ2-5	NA	CASSLGGGGWLEQYF	TGTGCCAGCAGTTTGGGAGGCGGTGGGTGGTTAGAGCAGTACTTC
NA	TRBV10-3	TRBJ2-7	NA	CAISEGDLDTYEQYF	TGTGCCATCAGTGAGGGGGACCTCGATACCTACGAGCAGTACTTC
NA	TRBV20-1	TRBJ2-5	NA	CSARASSLAGDEQYF	TGCAGTGCTAGAGCTTCTTCACTAGCTGGGGATGAGCAGTACTTC
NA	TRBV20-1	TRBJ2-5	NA	CSARGGFERYF	TGCAGTGCTAGAGGGGGGTTCGAGCGGTACTTC
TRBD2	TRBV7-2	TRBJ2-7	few	CASSSRLAGEQYF	TGTGCCAGCAGCTCGAGACTAGCGGGCGAGCAGTACTTC
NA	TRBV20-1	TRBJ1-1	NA	CSARGSVDTEAFF	TGCAGTGCTAGAGGGTCGGTGGACACTGAAGCTTTCTTT
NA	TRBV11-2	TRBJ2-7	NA	CASSQVGYNEQYF	TGTGCCAGCAGCCAAGTGGGCTACAATGAGCAGTACTTC
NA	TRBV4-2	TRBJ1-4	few	CASSPGGEGSHTKLFF	TGTGCCAGCAGCCCTGGTGGTGAGGGGTCACACACAAAACTGTTTTTT
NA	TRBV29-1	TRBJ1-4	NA	CSGGHIGATNEKLFF	TGCAGTGGGGGGCATATCGGCGCAACTAATGAAAAACTGTTTTTT
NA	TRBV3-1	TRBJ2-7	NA	CASSHMSPGRRQETRYF	TGTGCCAGCAGCCATATGTCCCCGGGACGGAGACAAGAGACCCGGTACTTC
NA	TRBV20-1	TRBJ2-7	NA	CSASRDRKRIYEQYF	TGCAGTGCTAGTAGAGACAGGAAAAGAATCTACGAGCAGTACTTC
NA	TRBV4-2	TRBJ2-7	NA	CASSTASSSYEQYF	TGTGCCAGCAGCACAGCGTCTAGCTCCTACGAGCAGTACTTC
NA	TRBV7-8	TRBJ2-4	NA	CASSLPSRLDTKNIQYF	TGTGCCAGCAGCTTACCCTCCAGGCTAGACACTAAAAACATTCAGTACTTC
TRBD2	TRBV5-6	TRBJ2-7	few	CASSFLGLAASYEQYF	TGTGCCAGCAGCTTTCTTGGACTAGCGGCCTCTTACGAGCAGTACTTC